The clone carrying this T cell receptor (beta chain) was counted between two and nine times. Its antigen is not known. This sample was taken from a study of T cell responses to AZD1222 COVID-19 vaccine. General study findings and limits: Unmutated regions of variants are reportedly targeted by nearly half of spike-specific TCRs. Just a handful of AZD1222 recipients tested seropositive at baseline. Sampled repertoires all dated from after the peak T cell response.

Clones were read by immunoSEQ multiplex PCR, and TCRdb kept only the in-frame ones, dropping some. The table has 120,000 or so clones, approximately 85% seen once. CDR3 length: 16 amino acids. Trimming took 3 bases from V and 5 from J; bases not matched to a gene: 14. Germline V lookup: CDR1 DFQATT, CDR2 SNEGSKA (reference sequence). J is TRBJ2-5 and V is TRBV20-1, with 8 bases fitting TRBD2. The clonotype comes from an adult in good health. The material sequenced was peripheral blood, taken on day 0 of AZD1222 vaccination. The CDR3 spells CSASPGQRESGETQYF. DNA of the CDR3: TGCAGTGCTAGTCCCGGACAGCGGGAGAGCGGTGAGACCCAGTACTTC.